Presented here are 10 T cell receptor beta chains from one specimen sequenced in a study of cytomegalovirus exposure and HLA in healthy donors. The PCR made use of 60 Vbeta and 13 Jbeta primers. Clones were sequenced by immunoSEQ multiplex PCR, and TCRdb holds only the in-frame ones, with some missing. The specimen's table records about 76,000 clones. The sequencing input was PBMCs. Every receptor here comes from a woman in her thirties or forties in good health and CMV-seropositive.

The J gene is TRBJ2-2, the V gene TRBV19; no reliable D call. The germline V gene has CDR1 LNHDA and CDR2 SQIVND (reference sequence). The CDR3 spans 12 residues. The ends were cut back, 5 bases at V and 5 bases at J, with 6 bases in the middle. The CDR3 bases are TGTGCCAGTAGTCCCTATACCGGGGAGCTGTTTTTT. It is translated as CASSPYTGELFF.

The chain couples TRBV9 to TRBJ2-1; possibly TRBD1 for D (5 bases). The CDR3 totals 15 residues. CDR1 is SGDLS and CDR2 is YYNGEE in the germline V gene. V was shortened by 0 bases and J by 2 bases, with 9 bases between the two germline ends. Here the CDR3 DNA reads TGTGCCAGCAGCGTAGATCAGGGTACCTACAATGAGCAGTTCTTC. Translating gives CASSVDQGTYNEQFF.

J is TRBJ1-5 and V is TRBV4-1, with TRBD1 matching 10 bases. Trimming cost V 3 bases and J 4 bases; bases outside gene matches: 6. Per germline, CDR1 MGHRA and CDR2 YSYEKL. The CDR3 spans 16 residues. Here the CDR3 reads CASSQLTGGRNQPQHF. As DNA, the CDR3 is TGCGCCAGCAGCCAGTTGACAGGGGGCAGGAATCAGCCCCAGCATTTT.

The chain is built from TRBV6-1 and TRBJ2-1; D remains unclear. V was shortened by 6 bases and J by 8 bases, with 8 bases between the two germline ends. Germline V gene sequence: CDR1 MNHNS, CDR2 SASEGT. CDR3 length: 11 amino acids. This CDR3 reads CASSPRDEQFF. The CDR3 DNA is TGTGCCAGCAGCCCCCGCGATGAGCAGTTCTTC.

The J gene is TRBJ2-1, the V gene TRBV9, with TRBD2 matching 10 bases. Per the germline V gene, CDR1 is SGDLS and CDR2 is YYNGEE. V dropped 7 bases and J dropped 10; count of bases not matched to a gene: 11. The CDR3 is made up of 14 amino acids. CDR3 protein: CASSLTSGAQEQFF. The DNA of the CDR3 is TGTGCCAGCTCCCTCACTAGCGGGGCTCAAGAGCAGTTCTTC.

The chain recombines TRBV21-1 with TRBJ1-1. TRBV21-1 counts as a pseudogene. CDR3 length: 15 amino acids. CDR3 region: CASSKRSPADTEAFF. The CDR3 DNA reads as TGTGCCAGCAGCAAAAGGTCCCCAGCGGACACTGAAGCTTTCTTT.

The genes are TRBV6-4 and TRBJ1-2; a weak D match, TRBD1 (6 bases). This CDR3 contains 13 residues. Germline V gene data show CDR1 as MRHNA and CDR2 as SNTAGT. V shed 7 bases and J shed 4 bases, with 13 bases lying between them. CDR3 loop: CASTDSPGYGYTF. The CDR3 DNA is TGTGCCAGCACGGACAGCCCGGGCTATGGCTACACCTTC.

On this clone: One end of the junction fails to match germline, which may point to a read error. The rearrangement joins TRBV23-1 to TRBJ2-7, with 8 bases that match TRBD1. TRBV23-1 is reported as an ORF; its role is uncertain. The CDR3 spans 15 residues. The CDR3 DNA reads TGCGCCAGCAGTCGAAAGGACAGGGCTACCTACGGGCAGTACTTC. Translating gives CASSRKDRATYGQYF.

This sequence joins TRBV5-1 and TRBJ2-3; TRBD2 matches 12 bases. J lost 4 bases, V lost 0 bases, and 3 bases had no gene match. The CDR3 has 16 amino acids. Germline V gene lookup returns CDR1 SGHRS and CDR2 YFSETQ. The CDR3 reads CASSLGTSGRPDTQYF. The CDR3 DNA reads TGCGCCAGCAGCTTGGGCACTAGCGGGAGGCCAGATACGCAGTATTTT.

The chain couples TRBV19 to TRBJ1-2; D is unresolved. The germline CDR1 and CDR2 sequences are LNHDA and SQIVND (reference sequence). The CDR3 has 14 residues. Trimming took off 2 bases at V and 5 bases at J, with 12 bases between the two ends. The CDR3 coding sequence is TGTGCCAGTAGTATAAATTCGGGGTCTTATGGCTACACCTTC. It codes for CASSINSGSYGYTF.